The 19 T cell receptor beta chains listed next were all sequenced from one sample in a study of T-cell reconstitution after alpha-beta-depleted transplantation in children. Unique molecular identifiers were incorporated into the prepared TCRbeta library. TCRdb used MiXCR to reprocess the PCR reads, holding one entry per CDR3 protein. The sample consists of 110,000 or so distinct CDR3 sequences, approximately 6.6% of them appearing once. The source was PBMCs, mostly from graft donor cells, collected 360 days after TCRalphabeta/CD19-depleted stem cell transplant. All receptors derive from a male patient aged 2-9 years who had a stem cell transplant for acute lymphoblastic leukemia, so the T cells may come from the graft donor.

This clonotype has ten or more counts. The V gene is TRBV20-1, the J gene TRBJ2-4; 7 positions agree with TRBD1. The V gene end was trimmed by 7 bases and the J gene end by 5 bases; junction bases not matched to a gene: 8. Germline V gene data show CDR1 as DFQATT and CDR2 as SNEGSKA (reference sequence). The CDR3 has 13 residues. CDR3 region: CSVRGQPENIQYF. Here the CDR3 DNA reads TGCAGTGTCCGGGGACAGCCAGAAAACATTCAGTACTTC.

This clonotype has a count of ten or more. The genes are TRBV15 and TRBJ2-5; 10 nucleotides agree with TRBD1. The J segment lost 5 bases and the V segment lost 4 bases, leaving 4 bases of the junction unmatched. The CDR3 is 14 residues long. Germline values: CDR1 LNHNV, CDR2 YYDKDF (reference sequence). For the CDR3, the DNA is TGTGCCACCAGCATCGACAGGGGGCAGGAGACCCAGTACTTC. Protein: CATSIDRGQETQYF.

The table lists this clonotype with many counts. The V and J genes are TRBV20-1 and TRBJ2-7; D might be TRBD1 (5 bases). The CDR3 runs 13 residues. Between the trimmed V and J ends, which lost 3 bases and 4 bases, there was a span of 13 bases. Germline V gene lookup returns CDR1 DFQATT and CDR2 SNEGSKA (reference sequence). The chain's CDR3 is CSASGRVGYEQYF. CDR3 in DNA: TGCAGTGCTAGCGGCAGGGTTGGTTACGAGCAGTACTTC.

The chain links TRBV5-5 to TRBJ1-3, with D possibly TRBD1 on 5 matching bases. V was shortened by 4 bases and J by 3 bases, with 11 bases between the two germline ends. The length of the CDR3 is 14 residues. Per the germline V gene, CDR1 is SGHKS and CDR2 is YYEKEE (reference sequence). Here the CDR3 reads CASSAGTGGNTIYF. Written as DNA, the CDR3 is TGTGCCAGCAGCGCGGGGACTGGTGGAAACACCATATATTTT.

At least ten counts were recorded for this clonotype. This chain links TRBV6-5 with TRBJ1-1; no clear D. V lost 0 bases and J 4 bases, leaving 9 bases between the germline ends. The CDR3 has 14 amino acids. The germline V gene has CDR1 MNHEY and CDR2 SVGAGI. The CDR3 reads CASSYSGRATEAFF. DNA of the CDR3: TGTGCCAGCAGTTACTCTGGTCGGGCCACTGAAGCTTTCTTT.

This clonotype was seen repeatedly, ten times or more. This rearrangement joins TRBV2 to TRBJ2-1; D uncertain. Germline V gene sequence: CDR1 SNHLY, CDR2 FYNNEI. Trimming took off 7 bases at V and 12 bases at J, with 13 bases between the two ends. The CDR3 contains 11 residues. The CDR3, as DNA: TGTGCCAGCACCCTAGGCATAGGGCAGTTCTTC. Translated, it gives CASTLGIGQFF. Complete variable domain (other parts from reference TRBV2 and TRBJ2-1): EPEVTQTPSHQVTQMGQEVILRCVPISNHLYFYWYRQILGQKVEFLVSFYNNEISEKSEIFDDQFSVERPDGSNFTLKIRSTKLEDSAMYFCASTLGIGQFFGPGTRLTVL.

The table lists this clonotype with many counts. The genes are TRBV28 and TRBJ2-2, with a weak D call TRBD2 (5 bases). In germline, CDR1 is MDHEN, CDR2 SYDVKM. V was shortened by 6 bases and J by 6 bases, with 8 bases between the two germline ends. The CDR3 length is 12 residues. CDR3 DNA sequence: TGTGCCAGCAGCCTGGACTCCGGGGAGCTGTTTTTT. Encoded protein: CASSLDSGELFF.

This clonotype has at least ten counts. This rearrangement joins TRBV5-1 to TRBJ2-2, with 8 bases fitting TRBD1. The CDR3 runs 15 residues. The J segment lost 2 bases and the V segment lost 4 bases, leaving 4 bases of the junction unmatched. CDR1 and CDR2 (germline): SGHRS, YFSETQ. DNA of the CDR3: TGCGCCAGCAGCATCAGGGGGCGAAACACCGGGGAGCTGTTTTTT. Its protein product is CASSIRGRNTGELFF.

At least ten counts were recorded for this clonotype. The chain combines TRBV29-1 with TRBJ2-6; D is perhaps TRBD1 or TRBD2 (6 bases each). With 0 bases removed from V and 0 bases from J, the gap between germline ends came to 21 bases. Per the germline V gene, CDR1 is SQVTM and CDR2 is ANQGSEA. This CDR3 has 20 residues. For the CDR3, the DNA is TGCAGCGTTGAAGAATGGGTGGGGGGCTTCTTGGACTCTGGGGCCAACGTCCTGACTTTC. Encoded protein: CSVEEWVGGFLDSGANVLTF.

The gene calls are TRBV9 and TRBJ1-2, with 10 bases that match TRBD1. The CDR3 sequence is 16 residues long. After removal of 3 bases from V and 7 bases from J, the junction contained 12 bases not matched to a gene. The germline CDR1 and CDR2 sequences are SGDLS and YYNGEE. This chain's CDR3 is CASSGTRQGARVGYTF. The CDR3 coding sequence is TGTGCCAGCAGCGGGACGCGACAGGGGGCCCGGGTTGGCTACACCTTC.

This clonotype was observed a handful of times. The chain has TRBV7-8 and TRBJ2-5; D unclear. This CDR3 has 15 amino acids. Between the trimmed V and J ends, which lost 2 bases and 1 base, there was a span of 11 bases. The germline V gene encodes CDR1 SGHVS and CDR2 FQNEAQ. The CDR3 bases are TGTGCCAGCAGCTTATCCGGGCCTATCCAAGAGACCCAGTACTTC. It encodes CASSLSGPIQETQYF. Filled out from reference TRBV7-8 and TRBJ2-5, the complete variable domain reads GAGVSQSPRYKVAKRGQDVALRCDPISGHVSLFWYQQALGQGPEFLTYFQNEAQLDKSGLPSDRFFAERPEGSVSTLKIQRTQQEDSAVYLCASSLSGPIQETQYFGPGTRLLVL.

This chain connects TRBV28 to TRBJ2-4; D gene unclear. Germline CDR1 MDHEN, CDR2 SYDVKM. This CDR3 contains 15 residues. The V end was cut by 6 bases, the J end by 3 bases, with 15 bases between. The CDR3 loop is CASRAPRASKNIQYF. Here the CDR3 DNA reads TGTGCCAGCAGGGCCCCTAGGGCCAGCAAAAACATTCAGTACTTC.

The chain has TRBV5-1 and TRBJ1-1; D is ambiguous. The length of the CDR3 is 13 residues. Germline values: CDR1 SGHRS, CDR2 YFSETQ. Between the trimmed V and J ends, which lost 4 bases and 6 bases, there was a span of 13 bases. CDR3 sequence: CASSRAGPAEAFF. In DNA, the CDR3 is TGCGCCAGCAGCCGGGCCGGGCCGGCTGAAGCTTTCTTT.

This clonotype was detected a few times. V usage is TRBV7-2 and J usage is TRBJ2-3; D possibly corresponds to TRBD2 (6 bases). Germline-derived CDR1 and CDR2 are SGHTA and FQGNSA. CDR3 size: 15 residues. Between the trimmed V and J ends, which lost 5 bases and 3 bases, there was a span of 15 bases. In nucleotides, the CDR3 is TGTGCCAGCAGCGAGGGAATAGCGGCTACAGATACGCAGTATTTT. It is translated as CASSEGIAATDTQYF. The complete variable domain, with remaining parts taken from reference TRBV7-2 and TRBJ2-3, reads GAGVSQSPSNKVTEKGKDVELRCDPISGHTALYWYRQSLGQGLEFLIYFQGNSAPDKSGLPSDRFSAERTGGSVSTLTIQRTQQEDSAVYLCASSEGIAATDTQYFGPGTRLTVL.

The chain is built from TRBV28 and TRBJ1-2; D uncertain. The ends were cut back, 6 bases at V and 10 bases at J, with 6 bases in the middle. There are 9 residues in the CDR3. Germline-derived CDR1 and CDR2 are MDHEN and SYDVKM. The CDR3 is CASSPPYTF. The CDR3 nucleotides are TGTGCCAGCAGCCCCCCCTACACCTTC.

This clonotype was counted at least ten times. The V and J genes are TRBV7-3 and TRBJ2-7, with 8 bases fitting TRBD2. This CDR3 has 14 amino acids. V lost 5 bases to trimming and J lost 5 bases; unmatched junction nucleotides: 8. Per the germline V gene, CDR1 is SGHTA and CDR2 is FQGTGA. In DNA, the CDR3 is TGTGCCAGCAGCCTCGAGGTAGCGGGGAACGAGCAGTACTTC. It translates to CASSLEVAGNEQYF.

In its sample, this clonotype was seen many times. The chain links TRBV12-3 or TRBV12-4 to TRBJ2-7; possibly TRBD1 for D (5 bases). V lost 3 bases to trimming and J lost 4 bases, with 13 bases between them. The CDR3 runs 14 residues. CDR3 DNA sequence: TGTGCCAGCAGTTTTGAGGCCAGGGTGTACGAGCAGTACTTC. It codes for CASSFEARVYEQYF.

This clonotype turned up a few times. CDR3 nucleotides: TGTGCCAGCAGCACTACAGGGAGCACCGGGGAGCTGTTTTTT. Amino acid sequence: CASSTTGSTGELFF. The chain carries TRBV7-6 and TRBJ2-2; a possible D gene is TRBD1 (6 bases). The ends were cut back, 5 bases at V and 4 bases at J, with 11 bases in the middle. The CDR3 sequence is 14 residues long. The germline gives CDR1 SGHVS, CDR2 FNYEAQ.

The gene calls are TRBV4-3 and TRBJ1-3; D possibly corresponds to TRBD1 (5 bases). V was pared by 4 bases and J by 1 base, with 8 bases between. This CDR3 spans 14 amino acids. CDR1 and CDR2 (germline): LGHNA, YSLEER. The CDR3, as DNA: TGCGCCAGCAGCCCAAGGACATCTGGAAACACCATATATTTT. Protein sequence: CASSPRTSGNTIYF.